This T cell receptor beta chain originates from a study of CD8 T cells in Susac syndrome. Roughly 0.45 to 1 ug RNA was reverse transcribed with random hexamers. TCRdb analysed the immunoSEQ multiplex PCR reads with MiXCR anew, one entry per CDR3 protein. The sample includes 180,000 or so distinct CDR3 sequences, over 85% of them seen just once. Source material: CD4+ T cells from PBMCs. The clonotype was recovered from a human donor in good health.

The CDR3 DNA reads as TGCGCCAGCAGCCCAGTCGGGACCCAAGAGACCCAGTACTTC. It specifies CASSPVGTQETQYF. The chain combines TRBV5-1 with TRBJ2-5; D may be TRBD1 or TRBD2 (5 bases each). The CDR3 is 14 residues long. CDR1 and CDR2 (germline): SGHRS, YFSETQ. V lost 4 bases and J 1 base, leaving 11 bases between the germline ends.